The rows below give T cell receptor beta chains drawn from one sample of a study of technical replicates of blood from a few donors. TCRdb keeps only in-frame clones here, not all; method: immunoSEQ multiplex PCR. The data hold some 79,000 clones, with 94% observed a single time. Material: T cells isolated from PBMCs. These receptors all come from a human donor in good health. Each CDR3 is given without its conserved first and last residue. Each record gives: J gene, V gene, CDR3 protein.

J: TRBJ2-7; V: TRBV19; CDR3: ASSLRQGNYEQY
J: TRBJ2-7; V: TRBV6-4; CDR3: ASSVERGGAYEQY
J: TRBJ2-5; V: TRBV5-1; CDR3: ASSLAGGPFETQY
J: TRBJ2-3; V: TRBV7-9; CDR3: ASSLGASGQVTDTQY
J: TRBJ2-1; V: TRBV5-4; CDR3: ASSPTGGSGEQF
J: TRBJ1-3; V: TRBV9; CDR3: ASSRGGSGNTIY
J: TRBJ1-5; V: TRBV2; CDR3: ASSDRGRFPNQPQH
J: TRBJ1-1; V: TRBV19; CDR3: ASRRTGMNTEAF
J: TRBJ2-2; V: TRBV9; CDR3: ASTPKGLGTGELF
J: TRBJ2-5; V: TRBV4-1; CDR3: ASSQEGRVGETQY
J: TRBJ1-1; V: TRBV12-5; CDR3: ASGSPVEERAF
J: TRBJ1-1; V: TRBV6-5; CDR3: ASSYIGGQEAF
J: TRBJ2-1; V: TRBV2; CDR3: ASSERAPGQGYNEQF
J: TRBJ2-1; V: TRBV7-9; CDR3: ASTRSAGRHEQF
J: TRBJ2-7; V: TRBV18; CDR3: ASSPGTRSVNEQY
J: TRBJ2-2; V: TRBV5-4; CDR3: ASSLRDREATGELF
J: TRBJ2-7; V: TRBV5-1; CDR3: ASSLWGSESSYEQY
J: TRBJ1-1; V: TRBV29-1; CDR3: SVDRSRANTEAF
J: TRBJ2-6; V: TRBV6-1; CDR3: ASSATSDSGANVLT
J: TRBJ1-6; V: TRBV6-5; CDR3: ASSRGGVLH
J: TRBJ1-1; V: TRBV7-6; CDR3: ASSLGQGWNTEAF
J: TRBJ1-5; V: TRBV19; CDR3: ASSPFRGKIYQPQH
J: TRBJ1-4; V: TRBV5-1; CDR3: ASSLDYRDRGEKLF
J: TRBJ1-5; V: TRBV5-6; CDR3: ASSLWEWFGSNQPQH
J: TRBJ2-1; V: TRBV14; CDR3: ASSQRSTGPESEQF
J: TRBJ2-6; V: TRBV25-1; CDR3: ASSETGAGANVLT
J: TRBJ2-5; V: TRBV9; CDR3: ASQGQGYQETQY
J: TRBJ2-1; V: TRBV5-1; CDR3: ASSLAGGAGLAASSYNEQF
J: TRBJ1-1; V: TRBV5-4; CDR3: ASSFPPGPGMVTEAF
J: TRBJ1-2; V: TRBV11-2; CDR3: ASSLDRLSYGYT
J: TRBJ1-2; V: TRBV27; CDR3: ASSPSLGGARYYGYT
J: TRBJ1-1; V: TRBV7-6; CDR3: ASSWQTGLDTEAF
J: TRBJ2-7; V: TRBV30; CDR3: AWSTGQGRRGEQY
J: TRBJ2-5; V: TRBV4-1; CDR3: ASSQPGGGNGDQY
J: TRBJ1-2; V: TRBV4-2; CDR3: ASSHPTKAGNYGYT
J: TRBJ1-3; V: TRBV19; CDR3: ASTPQVSGNTIY
J: TRBJ2-1; V: TRBV5-1; CDR3: ASSLGTSGTYNEQF
J: TRBJ2-1; V: TRBV28; CDR3: ASSFGGNYNEQF
J: TRBJ2-7; V: TRBV19; CDR3: ASSISDGNEQY
J: TRBJ2-7; V: TRBV5-6; CDR3: ASSLRSGSYEQY
J: TRBJ2-7; V: TRBV5-5; CDR3: ASSKGQVSYEQY
J: TRBJ1-1; V: TRBV9; CDR3: ASSPPLGGPPRGLKAF